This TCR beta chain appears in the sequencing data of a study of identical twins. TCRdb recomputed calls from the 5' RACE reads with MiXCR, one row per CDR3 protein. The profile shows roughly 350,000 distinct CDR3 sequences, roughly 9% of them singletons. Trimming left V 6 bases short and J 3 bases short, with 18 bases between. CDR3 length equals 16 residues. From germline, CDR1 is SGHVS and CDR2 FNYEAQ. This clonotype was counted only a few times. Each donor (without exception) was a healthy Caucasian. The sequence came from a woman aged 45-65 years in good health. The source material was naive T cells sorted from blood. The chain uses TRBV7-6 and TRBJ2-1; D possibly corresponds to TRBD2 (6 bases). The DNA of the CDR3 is TGTGCCAGCAGAGAAAAGGGGCGGGATTACTACAATGAGCAGTTCTTC. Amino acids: CASREKGRDYYNEQFF.